The next 18 T cell receptor beta chains were all read from a single sample in a study of T cell responses to AZD1222 COVID-19 vaccine. Sequenced by immunoSEQ multiplex PCR; TCRdb stores in-frame clones only, minus some. The sample holds roughly 49,000 clones, around 80% seen once. Specimen: peripheral blood, collected on day 0 of MenACWY control vaccination. The receptor source for this set is an adult in good health.

This clone came up a few times. The V call is TRBV9, the J call TRBJ1-1; D ambiguous. Germline CDR1 reads SGDLS; CDR2 reads YYNGEE. CDR3 length equals 13 residues. V gave up 4 bases and J gave up 2 bases, with 9 bases separating them. The CDR3 nucleotides are TGTGCCAGCAGCTTGCGACCCAACACTGAAGCTTTCTTT. Translation: CASSLRPNTEAFF.

The chain has TRBV5-1 and TRBJ1-1; D uncertain. V lost 3 bases to trimming and J lost 2 bases, with 17 bases between them. The CDR3 has 16 residues. From germline, CDR1 is SGHRS and CDR2 YFSETQ. CDR3 sequence (DNA): TGCGCCAGCAGCTACTACTCGGACGGAGCAAACACTGAAGCTTTCTTT. Its protein product is CASSYYSDGANTEAFF.

The rearrangement uses TRBV30 and TRBJ1-1; D possibly corresponds to TRBD1 (5 bases). This CDR3 comprises 15 residues. Germline V gene data show CDR1 as GTSNPN and CDR2 as SVGIG (reference sequence). V was cut by 1 base and J by 1 base, with 13 bases left in between. The CDR3 DNA sequence: TGTGCCTGGAGTGCGTCGGGACTGCGGAACACTGAAGCTTTCTTT. It specifies CAWSASGLRNTEAFF.

V and J are TRBV29-1 and TRBJ2-1; possible D gene TRBD2, 7 bases. The CDR3 consists of 10 residues. Germline CDR1 is SQVTM and CDR2 is ANQGSEA. V was clipped by 7 bases and J by 12 bases, with 13 bases between them. The CDR3 DNA sequence: TGCAGCGGGGGGGGCGATGGGCAGTTCTTC. Amino acids: CSGGGDGQFF.

The chain joins TRBV11-2 to TRBJ2-7; 7 bases map to TRBD1. Germline V lookup: CDR1 SGHAT, CDR2 FQNNGV. Trimming took 3 bases from V and 3 from J; bases not matched to a gene: 2. This CDR3 has 13 residues. The DNA for the CDR3 is TGTGCCAGCAGCTTTTCAGGGGGCTACGAGCAGTACGTC. Translating gives CASSFSGGYEQYV.

CDR3 residues: CASRRDRQNYGYTF. The CDR3 region has the DNA TGTGCCAGCAGGCGGGACCGGCAGAACTATGGCTACACCTTC. This chain joins TRBV11-2 and TRBJ1-2, with D possibly matching TRBD1 (5 bases). The CDR3 runs 14 residues. Per germline, CDR1 SGHAT and CDR2 FQNNGV. Between the trimmed V and J ends, which lost 6 bases and 2 bases, there was a span of 13 bases.

The genes are TRBV4-2 and TRBJ2-6, with a possible D match to TRBD2 (5 bases). This CDR3 contains 16 residues. The V end lost 0 bases, the J end lost 0 bases, and 6 bases lay between the germline ends. In germline, CDR1 is LGHNA, CDR2 YNFKEQ. CDR3 sequence reads: CASSQERDSGANVLTF. CDR3 bases: TGTGCCAGCAGCCAAGAGAGGGACTCTGGGGCCAACGTCCTGACTTTC.

The DNA of the CDR3 is TGCGCCAGCAGCTACCAGGGGAGCTCTGGAAACACCATATATTTT. It encodes CASSYQGSSGNTIYF. The chain uses TRBV4-1 and TRBJ1-3; a weak D match, TRBD1 (6 bases). V dropped 5 bases and J dropped 0 bases, with 11 bases sitting between them. Germline CDR1 and CDR2: MGHRA and YSYEKL. The CDR3 is made up of 15 amino acids.

The table lists this clone with a count of one. V is TRBV4-1 and J is TRBJ2-7, with 7 bases matching TRBD1. Germline loops: CDR1 MGHRA, CDR2 YSYEKL. This CDR3 is 15 amino acids long. Trimming removed 3 bases from V and 3 bases from J; junction bases left unmatched: 8. CDR3 in amino acids: CASSHHRGQNYEQYF. CDR3 in DNA: TGCGCCAGCAGCCATCATCGGGGACAGAACTACGAGCAGTACTTC.

The CDR3 sequence is CASSWDNQLETQYF. In nucleotides, the CDR3 is TGTGCCAGCTCATGGGACAATCAATTAGAGACCCAGTACTTC. The chain links TRBV2 to TRBJ2-5, with D possibly TRBD1 on 6 matching bases. The V gene lost 8 bases and the J gene lost 4 bases, with 17 bases spanning the gap. The CDR3 totals 14 residues. The germline V gene encodes CDR1 SNHLY and CDR2 FYNNEI. The complete variable domain, with remaining parts taken from reference TRBV2 and TRBJ2-5, reads EPEVTQTPSHQVTQMGQEVILRCVPISNHLYFYWYRQILGQKVEFLVSFYNNEISEKSEIFDDQFSVERPDGSNFTLKIRSTKLEDSAMYFCASSWDNQLETQYFGPGTRLLVL.

The count of this clone is one. V usage is TRBV7-8 and J usage is TRBJ1-2; tentative D call: TRBD1 (5 bases). V dropped 4 bases and J dropped 4 bases, with 10 bases sitting between them. Per germline, CDR1 SGHVS and CDR2 FQNEAQ. This CDR3 has 13 amino acids. This chain's CDR3 is CASSSPQGYGYTF. The CDR3 DNA is TGTGCCAGCAGCTCCCCCCAGGGCTATGGCTACACCTTC.

The chain joins TRBV20-1 to TRBJ2-1; D uncertain. V shed 2 bases and J shed 9 bases, with 8 bases lying between them. This CDR3 spans 11 amino acids. From germline, CDR1 is DFQATT and CDR2 SNEGSKA (reference sequence). CDR3 sequence reads: CSARRGSEQFF. CDR3 nucleotides: TGCAGTGCTAGAAGAGGATCTGAGCAGTTCTTC.

V usage is TRBV2 and J usage is TRBJ1-6; D remains ambiguous. Germline V gene lookup returns CDR1 SNHLY and CDR2 FYNNEI. The CDR3 loop spans 15 amino acids. Trimming stripped 4 bases from V and 2 bases from J, with 9 bases between. The CDR3 DNA reads as TGTGCCAGCAGTGGGAGGAGGACCTATAATTCACCCCTCCACTTT. Its translation: CASSGRRTYNSPLHF. The complete variable domain, with remaining parts taken from reference TRBV2 and TRBJ1-6, reads EPEVTQTPSHQVTQMGQEVILRCVPISNHLYFYWYRQILGQKVEFLVSFYNNEISEKSEIFDDQFSVERPDGSNFTLKIRSTKLEDSAMYFCASSGRRTYNSPLHFGNGTRLTVT.

The chain uses TRBV11-2 and TRBJ2-1, with 9 positions matching TRBD2. The V gene end was trimmed by 5 bases and the J gene end by 10 bases; junction bases not matched to a gene: 9. The CDR3 loop spans 14 amino acids. The V gene's germline CDR1 is SGHAT and CDR2 FQNNGV. The CDR3 DNA is TGTGCCAGCAGCCCCGGCGGGAGGGCCCGGGAGCAGTTCTTC. Residues: CASSPGGRAREQFF.

The CDR3 reads CASSLVPAGGGETQYF. The CDR3 DNA reads TGTGCCAGCAGCTTGGTTCCGGCAGGGGGTGGAGAGACCCAGTACTTC. The J gene is TRBJ2-5, the V gene TRBV5-5, with 7 bases identical to TRBD1. Germline V lookup: CDR1 SGHKS, CDR2 YYEKEE (reference sequence). J was trimmed by 4 bases and V by 0 bases; bases with no gene match: 9. This CDR3 region has 16 residues.

The chain carries TRBV10-1 and TRBJ1-1; the D is unclear. The germline V gene has CDR1 WNHNN and CDR2 SYGVQD (reference sequence). CDR3 size: 14 residues. V lost 10 bases and J 0 bases, leaving 15 bases between the germline ends. CDR3 bases: TGCGCCACCTCCCCGTCCGGCCTGAACACTGAAGCTTTCTTT. Its protein is CATSPSGLNTEAFF.

This chain links TRBV29-1 with TRBJ1-2; no reliable D call. Trimming cost V 0 bases and J 8 bases, with 13 bases left between them. The CDR3 length is 13 residues. Germline CDR1 SQVTM, CDR2 ANQGSEA. The CDR3 spells CSVEEEVRKGYTF. The CDR3 coding sequence is TGCAGCGTTGAAGAAGAGGTGAGGAAGGGCTACACCTTC.

This clone was observed once. This chain joins TRBV2 and TRBJ1-5; D possibly corresponds to TRBD1 (6 bases). Trimming removed 6 bases from V and 7 bases from J, with 19 bases in between. This CDR3 has 15 amino acids. Germline CDR1 and CDR2: SNHLY and FYNNEI. CDR3 amino acids: CASSSQGGPGQPQHF. The CDR3 nucleotides read TGTGCCAGCAGCTCCCAAGGGGGTCCGGGGCAGCCCCAGCATTTT. The entire variable domain, with the rest obtained from reference TRBV2 and TRBJ1-5, is as follows: EPEVTQTPSHQVTQMGQEVILRCVPISNHLYFYWYRQILGQKVEFLVSFYNNEISEKSEIFDDQFSVERPDGSNFTLKIRSTKLEDSAMYFCASSSQGGPGQPQHFGDGTRLSIL.